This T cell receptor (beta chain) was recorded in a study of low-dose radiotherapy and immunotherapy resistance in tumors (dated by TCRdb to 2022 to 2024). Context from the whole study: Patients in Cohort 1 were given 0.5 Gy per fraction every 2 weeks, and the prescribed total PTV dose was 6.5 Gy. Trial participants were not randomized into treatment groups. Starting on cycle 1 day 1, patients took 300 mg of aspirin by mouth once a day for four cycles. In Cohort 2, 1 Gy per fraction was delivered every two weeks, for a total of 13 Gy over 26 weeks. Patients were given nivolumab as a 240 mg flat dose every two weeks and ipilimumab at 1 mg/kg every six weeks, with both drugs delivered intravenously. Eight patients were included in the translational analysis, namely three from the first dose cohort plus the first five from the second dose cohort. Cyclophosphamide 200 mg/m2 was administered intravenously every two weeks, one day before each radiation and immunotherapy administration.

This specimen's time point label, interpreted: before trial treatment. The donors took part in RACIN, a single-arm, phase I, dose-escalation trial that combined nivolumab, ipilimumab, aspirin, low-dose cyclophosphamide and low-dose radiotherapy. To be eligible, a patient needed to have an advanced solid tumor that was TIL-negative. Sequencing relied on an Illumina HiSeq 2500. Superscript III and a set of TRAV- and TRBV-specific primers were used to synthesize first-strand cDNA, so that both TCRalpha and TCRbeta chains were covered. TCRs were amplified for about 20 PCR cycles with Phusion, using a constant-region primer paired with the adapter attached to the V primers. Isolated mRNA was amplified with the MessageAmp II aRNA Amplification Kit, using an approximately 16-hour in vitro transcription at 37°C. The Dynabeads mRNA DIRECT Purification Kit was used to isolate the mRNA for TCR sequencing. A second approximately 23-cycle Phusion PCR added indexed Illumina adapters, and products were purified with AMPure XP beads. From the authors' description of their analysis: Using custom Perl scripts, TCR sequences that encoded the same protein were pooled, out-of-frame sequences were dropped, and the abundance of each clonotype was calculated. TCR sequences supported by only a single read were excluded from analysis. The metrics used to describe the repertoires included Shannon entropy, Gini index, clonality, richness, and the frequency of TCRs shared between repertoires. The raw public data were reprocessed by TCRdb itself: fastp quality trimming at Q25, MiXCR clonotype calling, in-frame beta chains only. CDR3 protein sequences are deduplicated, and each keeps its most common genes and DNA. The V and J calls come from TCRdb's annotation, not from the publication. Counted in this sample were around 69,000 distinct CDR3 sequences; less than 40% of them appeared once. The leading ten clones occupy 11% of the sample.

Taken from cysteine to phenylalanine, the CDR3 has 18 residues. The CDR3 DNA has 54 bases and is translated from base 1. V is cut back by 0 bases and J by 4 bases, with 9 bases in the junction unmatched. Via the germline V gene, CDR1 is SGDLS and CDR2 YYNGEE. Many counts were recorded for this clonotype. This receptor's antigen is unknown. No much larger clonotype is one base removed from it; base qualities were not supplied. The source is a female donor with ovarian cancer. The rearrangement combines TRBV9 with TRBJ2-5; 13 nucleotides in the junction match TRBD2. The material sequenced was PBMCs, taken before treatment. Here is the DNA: TGTGCCAGCAGCGTAGACGGGTTGGGACTAGCGGGGTCAGAGACCCAGTACTTC. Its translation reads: CASSVDGLGLAGSETQYF. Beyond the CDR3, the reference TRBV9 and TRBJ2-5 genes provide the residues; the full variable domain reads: DSGVTQTPKHLITATGQRVTLRCSPRSGDLSVYWYQQSLDQGLQFLIQYYNGEERAKGNILERFSAQQFPDLHSELNLSSLELGDSALYFCASSVDGLGLAGSETQYFGPGTRLLVL.